This T cell receptor beta chain was profiled in a study of blood T cell repertoires in COVID-19. Study-wide context: The study drew acute and convalescent COVID-19 samples from the United States, Italy and Spain. PBMCs, B-cell-depleted T cells, or T cells provided the cDNA or gDNA that made up the material.

This CDR3 has 14 amino acids. Germline CDR1 SGHTA, CDR2 FQGNSA. Trimming took 5 bases from V and 0 from J, leaving 11 bases between them. As handled by the study authors: Quantification of nucleated cells was approximated via reference gene primer amplification. Produced via immunoSEQ multiplex PCR; TCRdb's table is partial and in-frame only. V, J and clone size derive from that table, while D and trimming were established from the DNA sequence. The sample holds about 240,000 clones, about 82% seen once. Material: peripheral blood. This receptor was identified in an elderly man with acute or convalescent COVID-19. The J gene is TRBJ2-7, the V gene TRBV7-2; tentatively, D is TRBD1 (5 bases). CDR3 loop: CASSPTEISYEQYF. The CDR3 bases are TGTGCCAGCAGCCCGACAGAAATCTCCTACGAGCAGTACTTC.